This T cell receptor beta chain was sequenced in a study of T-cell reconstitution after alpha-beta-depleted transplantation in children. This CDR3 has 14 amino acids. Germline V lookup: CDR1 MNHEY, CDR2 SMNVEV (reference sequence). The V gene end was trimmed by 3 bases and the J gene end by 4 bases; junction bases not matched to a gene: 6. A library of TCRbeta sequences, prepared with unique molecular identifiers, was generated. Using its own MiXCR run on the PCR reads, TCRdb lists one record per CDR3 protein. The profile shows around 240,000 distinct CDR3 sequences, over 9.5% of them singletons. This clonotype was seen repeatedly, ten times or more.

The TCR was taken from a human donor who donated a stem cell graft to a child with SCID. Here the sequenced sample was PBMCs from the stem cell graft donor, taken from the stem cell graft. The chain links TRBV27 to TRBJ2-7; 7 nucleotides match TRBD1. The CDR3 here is CASSFDRVSYEQYF. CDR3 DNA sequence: TGTGCCAGCAGTTTCGACAGGGTGTCGTACGAGCAGTACTTC.